Shown below are 11 T cell receptor beta chains from a single sample sequenced in a study of siplizumab effects on memory and regulatory T cells. The assay was immunoSEQ multiplex PCR, and TCRdb's table has in-frame clones only and misses some. The data hold around 100,000 clones, with 80% to 95% observed a single time. The sequencing sample was made of CD4+ T cells sorted from blood. The receptors were gathered from a human donor in good health.

The chain recombines TRBV5-1 with TRBJ1-2, with 8 bases identical to TRBD1. Germline values: CDR1 SGHRS, CDR2 YFSETQ. The CDR3 is made up of 13 amino acids. The J segment lost 10 bases and the V segment lost 7 bases, leaving 12 bases of the junction unmatched. CDR3 region: CASGLGTGANYTF. The DNA of the CDR3 is TGCGCCAGCGGCCTTGGGACAGGTGCTAACTACACCTTC.

The chain uses TRBV9 and TRBJ2-7; D remains ambiguous. Germline V gene data show CDR1 as SGDLS and CDR2 as YYNGEE. This CDR3 is 11 amino acids long. Deletions cut 3 bases from V and 6 bases from J, with 7 bases between. The CDR3: CASSDGIEQYF. DNA for the CDR3: TGTGCCAGCAGCGACGGAATCGAGCAGTACTTC.

This chain uses TRBV29-1 with TRBJ1-1, with a possible D match to TRBD1 (6 bases). The length of the CDR3 is 12 residues. CDR1 is SQVTM, CDR2 ANQGSEA, per germline. With 7 bases removed from V and 0 bases from J, the gap between germline ends came to 9 bases. Here the CDR3 DNA reads TGCAGCGCCAGGGGATTGAACACTGAAGCTTTCTTT. Translating it yields CSARGLNTEAFF.

CDR3 in amino acids: CASSLVPGQAGDTQYF. The CDR3 DNA reads TGTGCCAGCAGCTTGGTCCCGGGACAGGCGGGAGATACGCAGTATTTT. The chain combines TRBV5-6 with TRBJ2-3; 8 positions agree with TRBD1. Germline assignment: CDR1 SGHDT and CDR2 YYEEEE. The ends lost 0 bases at V and 5 bases at J; junction bases unmatched: 8. The CDR3 is 16 amino acids.

The V and J genes are TRBV7-2 and TRBJ1-2; no definite D call. Germline loops: CDR1 SGHTA, CDR2 FQGNSA. V was clipped by 3 bases and J by 2 bases, with 13 bases between them. This CDR3 spans 15 amino acids. The CDR3 region is CASSFNPDGNYGYTF. The CDR3 DNA reads TGTGCCAGCAGCTTCAATCCAGACGGAAACTATGGCTACACCTTC.

The rearrangement links TRBV28 to TRBJ1-5; D gene ambiguous. The CDR3 length is 11 residues. V was trimmed by 7 bases and J by 1 base, leaving 2 bases between them. CDR1 and CDR2 (germline): MDHEN, SYDVKM. The CDR3, as DNA: TGTGCCAGCAAAAGCAATCAGCCCCAGCATTTT. Protein product: CASKSNQPQHF.

The chain uses TRBV5-1 and TRBJ2-4; either TRBD1 or TRBD2 may fit D (7 bases each). This CDR3 has 16 residues. V was clipped by 4 bases and J by 6 bases, with 20 bases between them. CDR1 is SGHRS, CDR2 YFSETQ, per germline. The CDR3 is CASSPGGRQGSNIQYF. The CDR3 DNA is TGCGCCAGCAGCCCGGGGGGTAGACAGGGCTCAAACATTCAGTACTTC.

The chain has TRBV6-1 and TRBJ2-4; no reliable D call. In germline, CDR1 is MNHNS, CDR2 SASEGT. With 0 bases removed from V and 0 bases from J, the gap between germline ends came to 12 bases. The length of the CDR3 is 17 residues. CDR3 DNA sequence: TGTGCCAGCAGTGAAGCGCATGCCAGTTTAGCCAAAAACATTCAGTACTTC. This translates into CASSEAHASLAKNIQYF.

This sequence joins TRBV6-1 and TRBJ1-4, with D uncertain. This CDR3 spans 12 amino acids. V was shortened by 7 bases and J by 6 bases, with 9 bases between the two germline ends. In germline, CDR1 is MNHNS, CDR2 SASEGT. In DNA, the CDR3 is TGTGCCAGCAACCTGTCAGATGAAAAACTGTTTTTT. It codes for CASNLSDEKLFF.

This chain connects TRBV7-3 to TRBJ1-2, with D tentatively TRBD1 (6 bases). Germline V gene lookup returns CDR1 SGHTA and CDR2 FQGTGA. Trimming cost V 5 bases and J 2 bases, with 15 bases left between them. The CDR3 extends over 15 amino acids. In DNA form, the CDR3 reads TGTGCCAGCAGCCACCTCGACAGGAGAAACTATGGCTACACCTTC. Amino acid sequence: CASSHLDRRNYGYTF.

This clone was seen a handful of times. The genes are TRBV19 and TRBJ1-5; no firm D call. Trimming took off 4 bases at V and 0 bases at J, with 7 bases between the two ends. The CDR3 has 14 amino acids. Germline CDR1 reads LNHDA; CDR2 reads SQIVND (reference sequence). The CDR3 is CASSNGFSNQPQHF. CDR3 sequence (DNA): TGTGCCAGTAGTAATGGGTTTAGCAATCAGCCCCAGCATTTT. Variable domain in full (rest from reference TRBV19 and TRBJ1-5): DGGITQSPKYLFRKEGQNVTLSCEQNLNHDAMYWYRQDPGQGLRLIYYSQIVNDFQKGDIAEGYSVSREKKESFPLTVTSAQKNPTAFYLCASSNGFSNQPQHFGDGTRLSIL.